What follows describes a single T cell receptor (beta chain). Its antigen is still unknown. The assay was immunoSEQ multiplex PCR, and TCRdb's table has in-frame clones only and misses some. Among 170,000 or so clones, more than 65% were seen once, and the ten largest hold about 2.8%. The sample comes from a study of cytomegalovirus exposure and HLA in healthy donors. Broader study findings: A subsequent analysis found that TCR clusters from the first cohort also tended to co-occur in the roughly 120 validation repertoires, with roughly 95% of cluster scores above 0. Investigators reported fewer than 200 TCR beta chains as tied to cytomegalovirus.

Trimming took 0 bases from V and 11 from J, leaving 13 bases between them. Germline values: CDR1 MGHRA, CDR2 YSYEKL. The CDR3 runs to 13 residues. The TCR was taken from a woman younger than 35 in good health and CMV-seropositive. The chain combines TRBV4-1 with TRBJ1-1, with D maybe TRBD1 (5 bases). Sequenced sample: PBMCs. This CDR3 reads CASSQDIPGRAFF. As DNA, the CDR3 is TGCGCCAGCAGCCAAGATATTCCAGGGCGGGCTTTCTTT.